A selection of T cell receptor beta chains follows, all from one sample in a study of blood T cells in healthy people across ages. Via MiXCR, TCRdb re-called the 5' RACE reads, giving one row per CDR3 protein. The table lists 500,000 to 650,000 distinct CDR3 sequences, about 26% of them singletons. The sample was also linked to a second study, of T cells of mothers and their children.

The sequencing input was blood. All receptors come from a boy between 2 and 15 years old in good health. Both conserved end residues are part of each CDR3. D genes are given only for firm matches. Rows may omit the clone size; those that give it use once, few, many or a size class.

clone_size	d_call	j_call	v_call	cdr3_aa	cdr3_nt
few	TRBD1	TRBJ2-7	TRBV5-1	CASSLTPRTGTEQYF	TGCGCCAGCAGCCTGACCCCCAGGACAGGGACCGAGCAGTACTTC
few	NA	TRBJ2-6	TRBV6-2/TRBV6-3	CASSASGAGANVLTF	TGTGCCAGCAGTGCCTCGGGGGCTGGGGCCAACGTCCTGACTTTC
NA	NA	TRBJ2-1	TRBV20-1	CSAREVLVRNEQFF	TGCAGTGCTAGAGAGGTGCTAGTACGCAATGAGCAGTTCTTC
NA	TRBD2	TRBJ2-2	TRBV11-2	CASSLVTSAYTGELFF	TGTGCCAGCAGCTTAGTCACTAGCGCCTACACCGGGGAGCTGTTTTTT
NA	NA	TRBJ2-3	TRBV12-3/TRBV12-4	CASSLRDATDTQYF	TGTGCCAGCAGTTTACGGGACGCCACAGATACGCAGTATTTT
NA	NA	TRBJ2-7	TRBV11-2	CASSSLTPSTFFEQYF	TGTGCCAGCAGCTCCCTCACCCCCTCGACATTCTTCGAGCAGTACTTC
NA	NA	TRBJ1-2	TRBV12-3/TRBV12-4	CASRGGWVVSTF	TGTGCCAGCAGGGGGGGGTGGGTGGTCTCCACCTTC
NA	NA	TRBJ2-1	TRBV5-1	CASSLGQMRNEQFF	TGCGCCAGCAGCTTGGGGCAGATGAGGAATGAGCAGTTCTTC
NA	TRBD2	TRBJ2-3	TRBV7-2	CASSFTSGGTDTQYF	TGTGCCAGCAGCTTTACTAGCGGAGGCACAGATACGCAGTATTTT
few	TRBD1	TRBJ1-1	TRBV5-1	CASSFRGRFVDTEAFF	TGCGCCAGCAGCTTCAGGGGGCGCTTCGTGGACACTGAAGCTTTCTTT
few	NA	TRBJ2-7	TRBV18	CASSPRGGTASYEQYF	TGTGCCAGCTCACCGCGGGGCGGGACAGCCTCCTACGAGCAGTACTTC
few	NA	TRBJ1-1	TRBV30	CASAWGNRNTEAFF	TGTGCCTCGGCGTGGGGTAATCGGAACACTGAAGCTTTCTTT
few	NA	TRBJ2-3	TRBV7-3	CASSLNGADSTDTQYF	TGTGCCAGCAGCTTAAACGGGGCGGATAGCACAGATACGCAGTATTTT
once	NA	TRBJ1-1	TRBV20-1	CSASPFIRAPETNTEAFF	TGCAGTGCTAGCCCCTTTATCCGGGCTCCAGAAACGAACACTGAAGCTTTCTTT
NA	NA	TRBJ1-1	TRBV6-2/TRBV6-3	CASALGAGGFAEAFF	TGTGCCAGCGCATTGGGTGCGGGGGGCTTCGCTGAAGCTTTCTTT
few	TRBD2	TRBJ2-1	TRBV20-1	CSAPYLGGGPNEQFF	TGCAGTGCCCCTTACCTCGGGGGAGGGCCCAATGAGCAGTTCTTC
few	NA	TRBJ1-5	TRBV19	CATNTGLGNQPQHF	TGTGCCACTAACACAGGGCTCGGCAATCAGCCCCAGCATTTT
few	TRBD2	TRBJ2-1	TRBV6-2/TRBV6-3	CATNQLAGDVNEQFF	TGTGCCACCAACCAGCTAGCGGGAGATGTCAATGAGCAGTTCTTC
NA	NA	TRBJ1-5	TRBV20-1	CSVRWGSNQPQHF	TGCAGTGTTAGGTGGGGAAGCAATCAGCCCCAGCATTTT
NA	TRBD2	TRBJ2-1	TRBV10-3	CAISSGGPPPYNEQFF	TGTGCCATCAGTAGCGGGGGCCCTCCGCCCTACAATGAGCAGTTCTTC
NA	TRBD1	TRBJ1-2	TRBV5-5	CASSQEGTGLYYGYTF	TGTGCCAGCAGCCAGGAGGGGACAGGCTTATACTATGGCTACACCTTC
few	NA	TRBJ1-5	TRBV27	CASSSANNQPQHF	TGTGCCAGCAGTTCGGCAAACAATCAGCCCCAGCATTTT
NA	NA	TRBJ2-7	TRBV10-3	CAISESSGTYEQYF	TGTGCCATCAGTGAGTCAAGCGGAACCTACGAGCAGTACTTC
NA	TRBD2	TRBJ2-2	TRBV6-5	CASTRREGIGELFF	TGTGCCAGCACTAGACGGGAGGGTATCGGGGAGCTGTTTTTT
NA	NA	TRBJ2-7	TRBV6-1	CASRLHYAISSYEQYF	TGTGCCAGCAGACTCCACTATGCGATTAGCTCCTACGAGCAGTACTTC
many	TRBD2	TRBJ2-4	TRBV6-4	CASDPGTSGGVDIQYF	TGTGCCAGCGATCCAGGGACTAGCGGGGGCGTGGACATTCAGTACTTC
NA	NA	TRBJ2-7	TRBV9	CASSVESGSYEQYF	TGTGCCAGCAGCGTCGAAAGCGGCTCCTACGAGCAGTACTTC
NA	TRBD2	TRBJ2-1	TRBV20-1	CSARDLISGSYNEQFF	TGCAGTGCTAGAGATCTAATTAGCGGGAGCTACAATGAGCAGTTCTTC
few	TRBD2	TRBJ2-7	TRBV29-1	CSVVGAGVWDEQYF	TGCAGCGTTGTGGGAGCGGGAGTTTGGGACGAGCAGTACTTC
few	NA	TRBJ2-1	TRBV5-4	CASSLQRSSSYNEQFF	TGTGCCAGCAGCTTGCAGCGGTCGAGCTCCTACAATGAGCAGTTCTTC
many	NA	TRBJ1-1	TRBV4-3	CASSQGLQVNTEAFF	TGCGCCAGCAGCCAAGGTCTACAGGTAAACACTGAAGCTTTCTTT
NA	NA	TRBJ1-1	TRBV21-1	CASSKQGTKTEAFF	TGTGCCAGCAGCAAACAGGGGACAAAGACAGAAGCTTTCTTT
NA	TRBD2	TRBJ2-1	TRBV10-3	CAIRSGGRSSYNEQFF	TGTGCCATCCGGTCGGGCGGGAGGAGCTCCTACAATGAGCAGTTCTTC
NA	TRBD1	TRBJ1-2	TRBV7-2	CASSLPTGQDGYTF	TGTGCCAGCAGCTTACCGACAGGGCAAGATGGCTACACCTTC
NA	TRBD1	TRBJ1-2	TRBV3-1	CASSQSGQGLGYTF	TGTGCCAGCAGCCAATCGGGACAGGGGCTTGGCTACACCTTC
NA	TRBD2	TRBJ2-3	TRBV28	CASATSGRGGTDTQYF	TGTGCCAGCGCGACTAGCGGGAGGGGAGGCACAGATACGCAGTATTTT
few	TRBD1	TRBJ2-7	TRBV19	CASKGTGNEQYF	TGTGCCAGTAAAGGGACAGGCAACGAGCAGTACTTC
NA	NA	TRBJ1-2	TRBV6-1	CASQDSLHYGYTF	TGTGCCAGCCAGGACAGTTTGCACTATGGCTACACCTTC
NA	TRBD1	TRBJ2-3	TRBV6-5	CATGTVTDTQYF	TGTGCCACCGGGACAGTCACAGATACGCAGTATTTT
few	TRBD1	TRBJ2-5	TRBV7-9	CASSSDRNQETQYF	TGTGCCAGCAGCTCGGACAGGAATCAAGAGACCCAGTACTTC
NA	NA	TRBJ1-4	TRBV12-3/TRBV12-4	CASSPFYGATNEKLFF	TGTGCCAGCAGTCCCTTTTACGGTGCAACTAATGAAAAACTGTTTTTT
few	NA	TRBJ2-1	TRBV29-1	CSVGSWANNEQFF	TGCAGCGTTGGGTCATGGGCAAACAATGAGCAGTTCTTC
once	NA	TRBJ2-1	TRBV7-2	CASSLVVFAVGLNEQFF	TGTGCCAGCAGCTTAGTGGTTTTTGCGGTGGGGCTCAATGAGCAGTTCTTC
few	NA	TRBJ2-5	TRBV18	CASSPFSSSETQYF	TGTGCCAGCTCACCATTCTCTAGTTCGGAGACCCAGTACTTC
many	TRBD2	TRBJ2-5	TRBV12-3/TRBV12-4	CASSRGRQETQYF	TGTGCCAGCAGCCGCGGGAGACAAGAGACCCAGTACTTC
NA	NA	TRBJ1-5	TRBV28	CASSLWEGRNQPQHF	TGTGCCAGCAGTTTATGGGAGGGGAGGAATCAGCCCCAGCATTTT
once	NA	TRBJ2-3	TRBV5-1	CASSFLQGPTDTQYF	TGCGCCAGCAGCTTTTTACAGGGTCCGACAGATACGCAGTATTTT
NA	NA	TRBJ2-5	TRBV27	CASSLTRVRETQYF	TGTGCCAGCAGTCTTACCAGGGTCCGGGAGACCCAGTACTTC
NA	TRBD2	TRBJ2-7	TRBV7-8	CASSLARGRVGSYEQYF	TGTGCCAGCAGCTTAGCGCGAGGGAGGGTAGGGTCCTACGAGCAGTACTTC
NA	TRBD1	TRBJ1-2	TRBV7-2	CASSFSGTGYGYTF	TGTGCCAGCAGCTTTTCCGGGACAGGATATGGTTACACCTTC
NA	TRBD1	TRBJ1-4	TRBV29-1	CSGRDRVNEKLFF	TGCAGCGGAAGGGACAGGGTTAATGAAAAACTGTTTTTT
NA	NA	TRBJ2-4	TRBV3-1	CASSHLENIQYF	TGTGCCAGCAGCCATTTGGAAAACATTCAGTACTTC
NA	TRBD1	TRBJ2-2	TRBV2	CASSVQGAPTGELFF	TGTGCCAGCAGTGTACAGGGGGCCCCTACCGGGGAGCTGTTTTTT
NA	TRBD1	TRBJ2-5	TRBV24-1	CATSPYETGRIQETQYF	TGTGCCACCAGCCCATACGAGACAGGGCGGATCCAAGAGACCCAGTACTTC
NA	NA	TRBJ1-1	TRBV29-1	CSVPLNTEAFF	TGCAGCGTTCCCCTGAACACTGAAGCTTTCTTT
few	NA	TRBJ2-7	TRBV6-5	CASSYEAAPDYEQYF	TGTGCCAGCAGTTACGAGGCAGCCCCGGACTACGAGCAGTACTTC
few	TRBD2	TRBJ2-5	TRBV12-3/TRBV12-4	CASSPSGNAETQYF	TGTGCCAGCAGTCCTAGCGGGAATGCAGAGACCCAGTACTTC
few	TRBD2	TRBJ2-5	TRBV7-8	CASSLGVSGRETQYF	TGTGCCAGCAGCTTAGGTGTTAGCGGGCGGGAGACCCAGTACTTC
many	NA	TRBJ2-6	TRBV10-3	CAISTGSGANVLTF	TGTGCCATCAGCACAGGGTCCGGGGCCAACGTCCTGACTTTC